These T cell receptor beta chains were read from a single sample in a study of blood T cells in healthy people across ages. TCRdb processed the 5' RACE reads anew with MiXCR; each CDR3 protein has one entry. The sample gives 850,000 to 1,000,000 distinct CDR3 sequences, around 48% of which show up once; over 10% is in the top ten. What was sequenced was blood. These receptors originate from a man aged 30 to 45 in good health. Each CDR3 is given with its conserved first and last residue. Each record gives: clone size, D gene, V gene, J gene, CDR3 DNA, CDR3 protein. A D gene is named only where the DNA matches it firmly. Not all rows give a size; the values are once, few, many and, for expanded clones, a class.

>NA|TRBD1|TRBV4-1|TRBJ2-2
TGCGCCAGCAGCCAAGACGACAGGGGGCGCACCGGGGAGCTGTTTTTT
CASSQDDRGRTGELFF
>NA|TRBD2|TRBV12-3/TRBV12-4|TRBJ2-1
TGTGCCAGCAGCATGCGGGGGAGCTCCTACAATGAGCAGTTCTTC
CASSMRGSSYNEQFF
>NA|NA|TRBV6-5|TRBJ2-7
TGTGCCAGCAGCCTGACGGAGGAGGGCTACGAGCAGTACTTC
CASSLTEEGYEQYF
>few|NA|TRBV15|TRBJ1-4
TGTGCCACCAGCAGAGATCTAGGGGCTAATGAAAAACTGTTTTTT
CATSRDLGANEKLFF
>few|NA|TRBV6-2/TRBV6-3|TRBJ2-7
TGTGCCAGCGGGACACTATACTACGAGCAGTACTTC
CASGTLYYEQYF
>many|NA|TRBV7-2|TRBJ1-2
TGTGCCAGCACCCCACCTACAGGGTATGGCTACACCTTC
CASTPPTGYGYTF
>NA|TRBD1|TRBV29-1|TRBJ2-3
TGCAGCGTGACAGGGGACAACACAGATACGCAGTATTTT
CSVTGDNTDTQYF
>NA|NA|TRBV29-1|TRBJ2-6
TGCAGCGTTGCTTTCTCTGGGGCCAACGTCCTGACTTTC
CSVAFSGANVLTF
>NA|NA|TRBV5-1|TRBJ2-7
TGCGCCAGCAGCTTGGTTCGGGGGCCGAATGGCGAGCAGTACTTC
CASSLVRGPNGEQYF
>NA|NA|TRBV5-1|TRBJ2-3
TGCGCCAGCAGCCCAAGTGAGGCGGGCCCTAGCACAGATACGCAGTATTTT
CASSPSEAGPSTDTQYF
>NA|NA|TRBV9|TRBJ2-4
TGTGCCAGCAGCGTAGACGCCTACCCCAGTGAGCAGTACTTC
CASSVDAYPSEQYF
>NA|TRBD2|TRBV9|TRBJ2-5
TGTGCCAGCAGCGTGACTAGCGGGGAGCACGAGACCCAGTACTTC
CASSVTSGEHETQYF
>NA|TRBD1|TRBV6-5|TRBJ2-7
TGTGCCAGCAGCCCATCACTCTGGGACAGACTCTACGAGCAGTACTTC
CASSPSLWDRLYEQYF
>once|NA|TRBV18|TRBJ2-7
TGTGCCAGCTCACCAGGAGGGGGGCTCCCCTACGAGCAGTACTTC
CASSPGGGLPYEQYF
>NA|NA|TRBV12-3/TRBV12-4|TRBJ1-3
TGTGCCAGCACCTCGGACGTAGGAAACACCATATATTTT
CASTSDVGNTIYF